One and the same sample provided the 8 T cell receptor beta chains below, sequenced in a study of T cell responses to AZD1222 COVID-19 vaccine. Here immunoSEQ multiplex PCR was the method, and the copy in TCRdb shows in-frame clones only, minus some. The table shows roughly 200,000 clones, with around 90% occurring only once. The sequenced sample was peripheral blood, obtained 28 days after the second dose of the MenACWY control vaccine. These receptors came from an adult who received the MenACWY meningococcal vaccine as a control.

CDR3 protein: CATSDSAGETEAFF. In nucleotides, the CDR3 is TGTGCCACCAGTGATTCTGCAGGGGAGACTGAAGCTTTCTTT. The V and J genes are TRBV24-1 and TRBJ1-1; tentative D call: TRBD1 (6 bases). The CDR3 is 14 residues long. The germline gives CDR1 KGHDR, CDR2 SFDVKD. V lost 2 bases, J lost 5 bases, and 11 bases lay in between.

The V and J genes are TRBV7-8 and TRBJ1-2, with TRBD1 identical over 8 bases. Germline V CDR1 and CDR2: SGHVS, FQNEAQ. The CDR3 length is 14 residues. The V segment lost 5 bases and the J segment 2 bases; nucleotides outside the gene matches: 4. The CDR3 bases are TGTGCCAGCAGCATCCGGACAGGGAACTATGGCTACACCTTC. Translation: CASSIRTGNYGYTF.

The chain couples TRBV10-2 to TRBJ1-5; the match to TRBD1 covers 7 bases. J lost 7 bases, V lost 0 bases, and 3 bases had no gene match. CDR3 length: 14 residues. CDR1 and CDR2 from the germline V gene are WSHSY and SAAADI. The CDR3 coding sequence is TGCGCCAGCAGTGAGTCACAGGGGTGGCAGCCCCAGCATTTT. Amino acids: CASSESQGWQPQHF.

CDR3 coding DNA: TGTGCCTGGAGCGAAGATACGCAGTATTTT. Residues: CAWSEDTQYF. The chain is built from TRBV30 and TRBJ2-3; D ambiguous. V lost 3 bases and J lost 5, with 3 bases in between. The germline gives CDR1 GTSNPN, CDR2 SVGIG (reference sequence). The CDR3 covers 10 residues. The entire variable domain, with the rest obtained from reference TRBV30 and TRBJ2-3, is as follows: SQTIHQWPATLVQPVGSPLSLECTVEGTSNPNLYWYRQAAGRGLQLLFYSVGIGQISSEVPQNLSASRPQDRQFILSSKKLLLSDSGFYLCAWSEDTQYFGPGTRLTVL.

The V and J genes are TRBV5-8 and TRBJ2-7, with 7 bases identical to TRBD2. Germline CDR1 SGHTS, CDR2 YDEGEE. The J segment lost 7 bases and the V segment lost 4 bases, leaving 14 bases of the junction unmatched. The CDR3 is 15 amino acids. CDR3 sequence: CASSHLQAAGEEQYF. The CDR3 DNA sequence: TGTGCCAGCAGCCATTTACAGGCCGCGGGGGAAGAGCAGTACTTC.

V and J are TRBV4-3 and TRBJ1-3; no clear D gene. The germline CDR1 and CDR2 sequences are LGHNA and YSLEER. Trimming left V 0 bases short and J 6 bases short, with 12 bases between. The CDR3 is made up of 15 amino acids. The CDR3 DNA follows: TGCGCCAGCAGCCAAGATCCAACAGCTATAAACACCATATATTTT. Its translation is CASSQDPTAINTIYF.

This clone appeared a single time. Other nucleotide sequences from this sample produce the same CDR3. This chain links TRBV12-3 or TRBV12-4 with TRBJ1-2; D is unresolved. The length of the CDR3 is 13 residues. With 3 bases removed from V and 2 bases from J, the gap between germline ends came to 7 bases. CDR3 bases: TGTGCCAGCAGTTTTGCGGGGAACTATGGCTACACCTTC. Protein product: CASSFAGNYGYTF.

The J gene is TRBJ2-2, the V gene TRBV3-1 (or the pseudogene TRBV3-2), with TRBD2 identical over 7 bases. The V gene's germline CDR1 is LGHDT and CDR2 YNNKEL (reference sequence). The CDR3 sequence is 14 residues long. With V trimmed by 8 bases and J by 0 bases, 3 bases remained unmatched. The CDR3 loop reads CASGRAANTGELFF. In DNA form, the CDR3 reads TGTGCCAGCGGGAGGGCGGCGAACACCGGGGAGCTGTTTTTT.